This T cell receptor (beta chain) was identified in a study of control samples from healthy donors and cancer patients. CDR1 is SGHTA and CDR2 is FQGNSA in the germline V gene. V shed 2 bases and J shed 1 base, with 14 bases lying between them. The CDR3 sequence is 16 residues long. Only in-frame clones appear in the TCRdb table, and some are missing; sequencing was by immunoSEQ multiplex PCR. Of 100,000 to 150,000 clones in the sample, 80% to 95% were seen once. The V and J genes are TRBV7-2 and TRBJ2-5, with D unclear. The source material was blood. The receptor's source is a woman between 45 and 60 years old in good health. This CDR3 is CASSLNLTPPQETQYF. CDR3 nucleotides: TGTGCCAGCAGCTTAAATCTGACGCCGCCCCAAGAGACCCAGTACTTC.